The 13 T cell receptor beta chains below all came from one sample that was sequenced in a study of response to subunit inactivated influenza vaccine. TCRdb fed the RT-PCR reads into MiXCR, producing one record per CDR3 protein. The table has hundreds of thousands of distinct CDR3 sequences, approximately 17% seen once. Sample: CD4+ T cells sorted from PBMCs, taken less than 30 months after vaccination. The receptors originated from a man between 50 and 75 years old who received an inactivated influenza vaccine.

This clonotype has ten or more counts. The CDR3 region is CASSPSGFEQYF. CDR3 bases: TGTGCCAGCAGCCCCTCTGGTTTCGAGCAGTACTTC. The chain couples TRBV6-2 or TRBV6-3 to TRBJ2-7, with D uncertain. V was cut by 6 bases and J by 6 bases, with 12 bases left in between. The CDR3 is made up of 12 amino acids. Looked up from germline, CDR1 is MNHEY and CDR2 is SVGEGT.

V is TRBV25-1 and J is TRBJ2-3, with D unresolved. Trimming stripped 5 bases from V and 9 bases from J, with 9 bases between. In germline, CDR1 is MGHDK, CDR2 SYGVNS. The CDR3 has 11 residues. CDR3 region: CASSNSGTQYF. DNA for the CDR3: TGTGCCAGCAGTAACTCCGGGACGCAGTATTTT.

The chain couples TRBV10-3 to TRBJ2-3, with TRBD2 identical over 8 bases. Germline V gene data show CDR1 as ENHRY and CDR2 as SYGVKD. The CDR3 spans 18 residues. J gave up 4 bases and V 0 bases, and 12 bases lay outside the gene matches. The chain's CDR3 is CAISESKVTGGKPDTQYF. In nucleotides, the CDR3 is TGTGCCATCAGTGAGTCGAAAGTGACGGGAGGGAAACCAGATACGCAGTATTTT.

This clonotype was picked up many times. V usage is TRBV7-2 and J usage is TRBJ1-4; D is perhaps TRBD1 (5 bases). Trimming removed 0 bases from V and 8 bases from J, with 7 bases in between. CDR3 length equals 13 residues. CDR1 is SGHTA and CDR2 is FQGNSA in the germline V gene. This CDR3 reads CASSLARDEKLFF. DNA of the CDR3: TGTGCCAGCAGCTTAGCTCGGGACGAAAAACTGTTTTTT.

The chain links TRBV4-3 to TRBJ2-5; D might be TRBD2 (7 bases). The CDR3 is 16 residues long. V was shortened by 1 base and J by 5 bases, with 17 bases between the two germline ends. Per germline, CDR1 LGHNA and CDR2 YSLEER. The CDR3: CASSQVAGGRTETQYF. The CDR3 coding sequence is TGCGCCAGCAGCCAAGTGGCCGGGGGGCGAACGGAGACCCAGTACTTC.

There are a few counts of this clonotype. V is TRBV10-3 and J is TRBJ2-1; 10 bases align to TRBD2. The CDR3 consists of 17 residues. Germline V gene data show CDR1 as ENHRY and CDR2 as SYGVKD. The V and J ends lost 4 bases and 3 bases, in that order; junction bases with no gene match: 9. The CDR3 DNA follows: TGTGCCATCAGTGCCATTTCTAGCGGGGGACACTACAATGAGCAGTTCTTC. It specifies CAISAISSGGHYNEQFF.

This clonotype was found many times. V usage is TRBV5-5 and J usage is TRBJ2-1, with D unresolved. Germline CDR1 reads SGHKS; CDR2 reads YYEKEE (reference sequence). The CDR3 is made up of 12 amino acids. With 1 base removed from V and 9 bases from J, the gap between germline ends came to 8 bases. The CDR3 protein is CASSLPRSEQFF. The CDR3 DNA reads as TGTGCCAGCAGCTTGCCTCGTAGTGAGCAGTTCTTC.

The chain employs TRBV27 and TRBJ2-1; 7 bases agree with TRBD1. Per the germline V gene, CDR1 is MNHEY and CDR2 is SMNVEV (reference sequence). Germline trimming cut 4 bases from V and 7 bases from J; bases unmatched to any gene: 10. This CDR3 contains 15 residues. Here the CDR3 DNA reads TGTGCCAGCAGTTCGGGACAGATATCTGCTAATGAGCAGTTCTTC. As protein: CASSSGQISANEQFF.

The V gene is TRBV11-1, the J gene TRBJ2-1; 7 bases agree with TRBD2. Germline CDR1 is SGHAT and CDR2 is FQDESV (reference sequence). CDR3 length: 15 amino acids. J gave up 4 bases and V 0 bases, and 3 bases lay outside the gene matches. CDR3 nucleotide sequence: TGTGCCAGCAGCTTAGCAGCGGGGAATTACAATGAGCAGTTCTTC. This gives the protein CASSLAAGNYNEQFF.

The table lists this clonotype with a few counts. V gene TRBV6-1 combines with J gene TRBJ1-5; perhaps TRBD1 as D (6 bases). The germline V gene encodes CDR1 MNHNS and CDR2 SASEGT. V lost 0 bases, J lost 1 base, and 22 bases lay in between. The CDR3 covers 20 residues. The CDR3 sequence is CASSEAGGGRDLWSNQPQHF. The CDR3 bases are TGTGCCAGCAGTGAAGCGGGTGGGGGCAGGGATCTTTGGAGCAATCAGCCCCAGCATTTT.

This clonotype was observed a handful of times. The rearrangement joins TRBV7-9 to TRBJ2-7; 8 nucleotides line up with TRBD1. The CDR3 consists of 13 residues. Trimming cost V 5 bases and J 7 bases; bases outside gene matches: 7. In germline, CDR1 is SEHNR, CDR2 FQNEAQ (reference sequence). The CDR3 spells CASSRGQGEEQYF. For the CDR3, the DNA is TGTGCCAGCAGCCGTGGACAGGGAGAAGAGCAGTACTTC.

V is TRBV7-8 and J is TRBJ1-6; D is uncertain. The CDR3 consists of 17 residues. V dropped 1 base and J dropped 9 bases, with 19 bases sitting between them. The germline CDR1 and CDR2 sequences are SGHVS and FQNEAQ. Here the CDR3 reads CASSLEAPTPIGSPLHF. The CDR3 nucleotides read TGTGCCAGCAGCTTAGAGGCGCCGACACCCATCGGTTCACCCCTCCACTTT.

This clonotype was seen only a few times. V usage is TRBV29-1 and J usage is TRBJ1-4; no reliable D call. CDR3 size: 13 residues. V lost 5 bases to trimming and J lost 6 bases, with 13 bases between them. Per germline, CDR1 SQVTM and CDR2 ANQGSEA. The CDR3 here is CSVRVQAHEKLFF. For the CDR3, the DNA is TGCAGCGTTAGGGTCCAGGCTCATGAAAAACTGTTTTTT.